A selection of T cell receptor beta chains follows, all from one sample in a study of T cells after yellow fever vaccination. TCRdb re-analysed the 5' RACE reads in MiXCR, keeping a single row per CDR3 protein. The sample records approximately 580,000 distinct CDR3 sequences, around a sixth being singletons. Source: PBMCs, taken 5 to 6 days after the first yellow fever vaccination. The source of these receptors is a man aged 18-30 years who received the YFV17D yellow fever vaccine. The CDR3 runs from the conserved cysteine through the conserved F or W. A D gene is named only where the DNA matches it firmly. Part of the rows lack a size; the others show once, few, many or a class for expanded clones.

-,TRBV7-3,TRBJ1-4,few,CASSPGGRGSNEKLFF,TGTGCCAGCAGCCCGGGGGGTAGGGGATCTAATGAAAAACTGTTTTTT
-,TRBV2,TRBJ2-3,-,CASSDFPANLTDTQYF,TGTGCCAGCAGCGACTTTCCGGCCAACCTCACAGATACGCAGTATTTT
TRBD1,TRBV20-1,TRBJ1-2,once,CSATGQGARVVPNYGYTF,TGCAGTGCTACCGGACAGGGGGCGCGGGTCGTCCCTAACTATGGCTACACCTTC
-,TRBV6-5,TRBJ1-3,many,CASSRGNTIYF,TGTGCCAGCAGCCGAGGAAACACCATATATTTT
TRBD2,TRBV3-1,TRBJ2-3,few,CASSQGLAGISTDTQYF,TGTGCCAGCAGCCAAGGACTAGCGGGGATAAGCACAGATACGCAGTATTTT
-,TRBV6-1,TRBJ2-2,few,CASSSWRQSSRSGELFF,TGTGCCAGCAGCTCCTGGCGGCAGTCTAGCAGATCCGGGGAGCTGTTTTTT
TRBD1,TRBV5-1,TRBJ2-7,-,CASSSKSRDRRYEQYF,TGCGCCAGCAGCTCCAAATCCCGGGACAGGAGGTACGAGCAGTACTTC
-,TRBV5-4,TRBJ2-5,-,CASNPGQGKTQYF,TGTGCCAGCAACCCCGGCCAGGGAAAGACCCAGTACTTC
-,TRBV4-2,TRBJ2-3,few,CASSQEWSTDTQYF,TGTGCCAGCAGCCAAGAGTGGAGCACAGATACGCAGTATTTT
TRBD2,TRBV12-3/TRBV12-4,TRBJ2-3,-,CASSFEGPGPASGYLTDTQYF,TGTGCCAGCAGTTTCGAGGGCCCCGGCCCGGCTAGCGGATATCTCACAGATACGCAGTATTTT
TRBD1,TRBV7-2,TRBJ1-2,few,CASSSTGGASYGYTF,TGTGCCAGCAGCTCCACAGGGGGCGCATCCTATGGCTACACCTTC